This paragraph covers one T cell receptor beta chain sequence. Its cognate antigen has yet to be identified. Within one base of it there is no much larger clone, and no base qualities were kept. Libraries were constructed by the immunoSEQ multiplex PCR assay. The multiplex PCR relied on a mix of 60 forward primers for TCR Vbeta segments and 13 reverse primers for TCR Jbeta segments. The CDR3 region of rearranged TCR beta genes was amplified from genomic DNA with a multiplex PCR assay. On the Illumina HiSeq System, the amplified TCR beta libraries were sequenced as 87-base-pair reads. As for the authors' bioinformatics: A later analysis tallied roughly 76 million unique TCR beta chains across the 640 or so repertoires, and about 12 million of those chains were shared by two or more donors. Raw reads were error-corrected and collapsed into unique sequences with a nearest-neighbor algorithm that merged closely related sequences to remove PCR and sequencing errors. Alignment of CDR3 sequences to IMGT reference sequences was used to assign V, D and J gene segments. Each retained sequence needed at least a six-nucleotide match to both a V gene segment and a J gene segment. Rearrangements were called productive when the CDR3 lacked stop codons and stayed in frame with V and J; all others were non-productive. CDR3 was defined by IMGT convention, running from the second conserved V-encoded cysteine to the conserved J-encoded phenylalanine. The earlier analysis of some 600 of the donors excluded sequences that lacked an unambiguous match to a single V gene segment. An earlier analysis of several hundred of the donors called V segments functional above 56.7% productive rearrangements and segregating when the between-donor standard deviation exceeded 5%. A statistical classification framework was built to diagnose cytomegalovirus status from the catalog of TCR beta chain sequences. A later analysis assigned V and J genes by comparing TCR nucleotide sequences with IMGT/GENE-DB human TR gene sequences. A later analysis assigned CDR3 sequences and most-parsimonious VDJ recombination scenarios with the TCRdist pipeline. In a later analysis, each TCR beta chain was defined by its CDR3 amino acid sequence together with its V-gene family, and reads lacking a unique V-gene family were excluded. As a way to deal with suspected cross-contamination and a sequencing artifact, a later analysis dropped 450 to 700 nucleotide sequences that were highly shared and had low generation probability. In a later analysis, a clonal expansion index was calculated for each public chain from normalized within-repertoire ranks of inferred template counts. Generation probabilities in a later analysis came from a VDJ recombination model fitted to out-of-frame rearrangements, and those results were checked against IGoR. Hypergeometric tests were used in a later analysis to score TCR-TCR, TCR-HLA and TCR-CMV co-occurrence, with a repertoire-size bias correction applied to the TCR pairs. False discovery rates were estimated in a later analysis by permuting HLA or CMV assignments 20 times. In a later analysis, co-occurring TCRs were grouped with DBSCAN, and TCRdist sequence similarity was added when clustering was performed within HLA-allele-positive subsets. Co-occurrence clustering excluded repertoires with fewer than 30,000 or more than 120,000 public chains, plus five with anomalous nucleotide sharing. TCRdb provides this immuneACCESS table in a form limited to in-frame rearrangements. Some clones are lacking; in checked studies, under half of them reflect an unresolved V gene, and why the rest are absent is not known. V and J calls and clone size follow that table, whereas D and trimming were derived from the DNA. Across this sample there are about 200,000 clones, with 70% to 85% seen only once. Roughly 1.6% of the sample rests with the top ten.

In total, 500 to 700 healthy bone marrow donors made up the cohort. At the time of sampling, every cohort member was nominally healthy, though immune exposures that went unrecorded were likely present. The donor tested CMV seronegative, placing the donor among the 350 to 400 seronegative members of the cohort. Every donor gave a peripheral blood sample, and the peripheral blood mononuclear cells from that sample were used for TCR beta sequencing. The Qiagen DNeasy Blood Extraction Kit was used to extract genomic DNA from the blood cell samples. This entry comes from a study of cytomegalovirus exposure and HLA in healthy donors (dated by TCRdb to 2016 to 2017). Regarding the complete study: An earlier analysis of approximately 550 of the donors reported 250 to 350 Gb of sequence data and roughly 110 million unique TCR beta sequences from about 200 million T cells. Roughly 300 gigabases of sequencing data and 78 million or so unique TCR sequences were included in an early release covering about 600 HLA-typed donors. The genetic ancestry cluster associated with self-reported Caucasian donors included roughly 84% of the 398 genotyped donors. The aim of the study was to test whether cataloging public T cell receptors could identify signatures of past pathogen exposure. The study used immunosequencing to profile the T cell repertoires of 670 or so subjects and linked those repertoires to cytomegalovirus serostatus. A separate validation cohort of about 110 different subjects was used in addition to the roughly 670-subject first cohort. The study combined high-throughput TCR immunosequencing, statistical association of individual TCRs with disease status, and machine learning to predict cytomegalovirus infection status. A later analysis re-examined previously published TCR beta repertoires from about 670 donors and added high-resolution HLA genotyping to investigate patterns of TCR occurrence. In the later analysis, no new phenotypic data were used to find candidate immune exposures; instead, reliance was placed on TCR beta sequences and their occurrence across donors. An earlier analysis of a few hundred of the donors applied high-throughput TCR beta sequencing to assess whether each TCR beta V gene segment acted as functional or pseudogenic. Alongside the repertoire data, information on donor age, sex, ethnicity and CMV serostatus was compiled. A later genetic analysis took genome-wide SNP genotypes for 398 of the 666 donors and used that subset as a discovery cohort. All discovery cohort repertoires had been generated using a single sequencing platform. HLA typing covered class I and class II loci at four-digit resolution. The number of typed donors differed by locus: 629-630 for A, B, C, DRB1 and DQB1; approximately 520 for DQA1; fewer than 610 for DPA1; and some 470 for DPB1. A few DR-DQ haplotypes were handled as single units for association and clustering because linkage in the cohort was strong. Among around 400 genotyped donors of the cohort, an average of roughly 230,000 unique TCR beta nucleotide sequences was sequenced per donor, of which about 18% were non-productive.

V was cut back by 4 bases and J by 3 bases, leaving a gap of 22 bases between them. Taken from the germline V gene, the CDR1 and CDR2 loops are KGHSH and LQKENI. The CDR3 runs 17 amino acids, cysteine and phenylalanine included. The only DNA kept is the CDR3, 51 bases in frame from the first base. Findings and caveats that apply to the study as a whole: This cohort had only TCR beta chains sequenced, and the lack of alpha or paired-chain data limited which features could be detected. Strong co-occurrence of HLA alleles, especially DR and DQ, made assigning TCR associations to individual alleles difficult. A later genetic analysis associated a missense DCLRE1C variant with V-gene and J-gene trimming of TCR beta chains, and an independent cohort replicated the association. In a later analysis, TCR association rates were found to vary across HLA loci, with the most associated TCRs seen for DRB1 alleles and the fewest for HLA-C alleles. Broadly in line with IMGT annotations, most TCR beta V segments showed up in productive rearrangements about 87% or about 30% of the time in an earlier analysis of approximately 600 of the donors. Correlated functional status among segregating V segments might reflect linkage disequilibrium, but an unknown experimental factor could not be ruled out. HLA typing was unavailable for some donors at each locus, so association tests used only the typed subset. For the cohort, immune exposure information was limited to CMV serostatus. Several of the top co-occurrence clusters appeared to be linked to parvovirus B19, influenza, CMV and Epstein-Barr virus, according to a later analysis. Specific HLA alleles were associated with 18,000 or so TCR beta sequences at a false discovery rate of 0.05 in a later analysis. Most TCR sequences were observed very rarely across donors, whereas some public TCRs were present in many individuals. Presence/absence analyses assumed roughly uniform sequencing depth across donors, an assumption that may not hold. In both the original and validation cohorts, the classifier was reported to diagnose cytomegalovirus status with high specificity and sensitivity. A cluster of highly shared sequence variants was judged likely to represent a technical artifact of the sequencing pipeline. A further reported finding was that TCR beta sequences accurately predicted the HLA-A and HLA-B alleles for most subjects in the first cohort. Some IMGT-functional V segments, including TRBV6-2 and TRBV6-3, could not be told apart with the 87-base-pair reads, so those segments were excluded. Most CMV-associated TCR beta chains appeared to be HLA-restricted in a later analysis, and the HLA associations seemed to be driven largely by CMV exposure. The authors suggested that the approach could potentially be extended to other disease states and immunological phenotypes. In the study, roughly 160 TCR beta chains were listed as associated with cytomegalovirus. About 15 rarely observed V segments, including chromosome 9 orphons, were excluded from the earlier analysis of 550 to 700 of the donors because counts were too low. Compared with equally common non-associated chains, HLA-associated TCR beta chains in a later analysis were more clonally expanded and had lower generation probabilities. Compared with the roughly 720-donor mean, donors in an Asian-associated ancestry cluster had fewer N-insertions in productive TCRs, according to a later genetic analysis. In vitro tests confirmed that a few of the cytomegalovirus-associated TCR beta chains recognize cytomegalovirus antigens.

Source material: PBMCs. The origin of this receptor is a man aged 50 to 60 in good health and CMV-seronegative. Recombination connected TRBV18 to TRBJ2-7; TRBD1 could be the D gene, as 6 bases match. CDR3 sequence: CASSLAPIQGSFYEQYF. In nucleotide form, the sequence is TGTGCCAGCTCACTGGCCCCTATACAGGGTTCTTTCTACGAGCAGTACTTC.